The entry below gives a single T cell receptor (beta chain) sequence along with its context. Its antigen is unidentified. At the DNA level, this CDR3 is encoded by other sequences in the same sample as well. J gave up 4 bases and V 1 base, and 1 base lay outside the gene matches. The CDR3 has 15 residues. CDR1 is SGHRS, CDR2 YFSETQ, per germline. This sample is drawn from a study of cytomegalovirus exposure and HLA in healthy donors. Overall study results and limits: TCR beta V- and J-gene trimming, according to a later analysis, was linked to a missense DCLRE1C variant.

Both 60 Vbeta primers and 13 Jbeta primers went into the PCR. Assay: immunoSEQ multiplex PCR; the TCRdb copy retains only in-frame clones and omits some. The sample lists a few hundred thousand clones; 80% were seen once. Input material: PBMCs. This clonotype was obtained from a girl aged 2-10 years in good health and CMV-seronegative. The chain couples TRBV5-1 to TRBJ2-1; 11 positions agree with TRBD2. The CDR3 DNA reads TGCGCCAGCAGCTTGACTAGCGGGAGTTACAATGAGCAGTTCTTC. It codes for CASSLTSGSYNEQFF.